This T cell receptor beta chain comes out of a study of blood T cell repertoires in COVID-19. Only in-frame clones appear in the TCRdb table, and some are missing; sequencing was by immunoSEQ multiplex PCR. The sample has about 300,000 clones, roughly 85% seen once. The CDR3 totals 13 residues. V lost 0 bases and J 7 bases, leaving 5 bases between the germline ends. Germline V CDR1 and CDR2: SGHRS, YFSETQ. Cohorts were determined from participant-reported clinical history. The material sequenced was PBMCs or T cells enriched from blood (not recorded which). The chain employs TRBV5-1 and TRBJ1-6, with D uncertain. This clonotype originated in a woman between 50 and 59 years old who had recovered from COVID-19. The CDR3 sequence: CASSLVENSPLHF. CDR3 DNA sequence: TGCGCCAGCAGCTTGGTAGAGAATTCACCCCTCCACTTT.